What follows are 22 T cell receptor beta chains derived from one specimen sequenced in a study of identifying expanded T cells in peripheral blood. Clones were sequenced by immunoSEQ multiplex PCR, and TCRdb holds only the in-frame ones, with some missing. Of about 110,000 clones listed, approximately 90% were seen once; the top ten hold around 15%. Sequencing was performed on blood. The origin of the receptors is a person between 18 and 69 years old in good health.

This chain uses TRBV2 with TRBJ2-2; D ambiguous. The V and J ends lost 8 bases and 4 bases respectively, with 11 bases between them. This CDR3 is 13 amino acids long. CDR1 and CDR2 (germline): SNHLY, FYNNEI. Written as DNA, the CDR3 is TGTGCCAGCGGGATATTGTCCACCGGGGAGCTGTTTTTT. It yields the protein CASGILSTGELFF.

This CDR3 is CATSRVRREGETQYF. DNA for the CDR3: TGTGCCACCAGCAGAGTAAGGAGGGAGGGGGAGACCCAGTACTTC. The genes are TRBV15 and TRBJ2-5, with 7 bases fitting TRBD2. V trimming: 1 base; J trimming: 5 bases; junction bases outside the gene matches: 7. CDR3 size: 15 residues. Germline V gene sequence: CDR1 LNHNV, CDR2 YYDKDF (reference sequence).

A word on this clone: Within the sample, other DNA sequences also encode this same CDR3. The V call is TRBV12-5, the J call TRBJ1-3; no clear D. The CDR3 is 13 amino acids. Germline CDR1 and CDR2: LGHNT and FRNRAP. V was pared by 4 bases and J by 6 bases, with 10 bases between. The CDR3 loop reads CASGSPGANTIYF. CDR3 bases: TGTGCTAGTGGTTCTCCCGGAGCAAACACCATATATTTT.

The rearrangement joins TRBV2 to TRBJ1-3; TRBD1 might be the D (5 bases). The CDR3 extends over 14 amino acids. V shed 6 bases and J shed 4 bases, with 13 bases lying between them. CDR1 is SNHLY and CDR2 is FYNNEI in the germline V gene. The CDR3 DNA is TGTGCCAGCAGCCGCCCAGGGTTGGGAAACACCATATATTTT. Its translation: CASSRPGLGNTIYF.

The chain employs TRBV19 and TRBJ2-7; 8 nucleotides agree with TRBD1. Trimming took 2 bases from V and 2 from J; bases not matched to a gene: 5. Germline V gene data show CDR1 as LNHDA and CDR2 as SQIVND (reference sequence). The CDR3 has 15 amino acids. The CDR3 nucleotides read TGTGCCAGTAGTATACTCCCGGGACAGGCCTACGAGCAGTACTTC. As protein: CASSILPGQAYEQYF.

The chain combines TRBV5-4 with TRBJ2-7; D possibly corresponds to TRBD1 (5 bases). The CDR3 extends over 15 amino acids. V dropped 0 bases and J dropped 0 bases, with 10 bases sitting between them. Germline CDR1 SGHNT, CDR2 YYREEE (reference sequence). The CDR3 DNA reads as TGTGCCAGCAGCTTGGCCAAGGGGTACTCCTACGAGCAGTACTTC. Translating it yields CASSLAKGYSYEQYF.

The chain uses TRBV11-3 and TRBJ2-3, with 10 bases fitting TRBD2. The germline V gene has CDR1 SGHNT and CDR2 YENEEA. The V gene end was trimmed by 3 bases and the J gene end by 2 bases; junction bases not matched to a gene: 5. The CDR3 has 16 residues. The CDR3 region is CASSFAGTSATDTQYF. The CDR3 nucleotides read TGTGCCAGCAGCTTCGCCGGGACTAGCGCCACAGATACGCAGTATTTT.

This clone was picked up a small number of times. V is TRBV20-1 and J is TRBJ1-1; the D gene is possibly TRBD1 (6 bases). Trimming removed 6 bases at V and 11 bases at J, with 16 bases between. Germline-derived CDR1 and CDR2 are DFQATT and SNEGSKA (reference sequence). This CDR3 contains 11 residues. This CDR3 is CSAAPTGYAFF. The CDR3 DNA is TGCAGTGCCGCCCCAACAGGGTATGCTTTCTTT.

V and J are TRBV7-2 and TRBJ2-5, with TRBD2 matching over 9 bases. Trimming took 4 bases from V and 4 from J; bases not matched to a gene: 1. CDR1 and CDR2 from the germline V gene are SGHTA and FQGNSA. This CDR3 comprises 13 residues. DNA of the CDR3: TGTGCCAGCAGCTCGCGGGGGGGAGAGACCCAGTACTTC. As protein: CASSSRGGETQYF.

The chain carries TRBV4-2 and TRBJ2-7; no clear D. The CDR3 spans 11 residues. Trimming left V 2 bases short and J 4 bases short, with 3 bases between. Germline CDR1 is LGHNA and CDR2 is YNFKEQ. CDR3 in DNA: TGTGCCAGCAGCCAAAATTACGAGCAGTACTTC. Encoded protein: CASSQNYEQYF.

This chain joins TRBV7-6 and TRBJ2-2; D may match TRBD1 or TRBD2 (6 bases each). The germline gives CDR1 SGHVS, CDR2 FNYEAQ. This CDR3 region has 16 residues. The V end lost 1 base, the J end lost 4 bases, and 13 bases lay between the germline ends. CDR3 DNA: TGTGCCAGCAGCTTAGAGTCCAGGGGAGGCACCGGGGAGCTGTTTTTT. This translates into CASSLESRGGTGELFF. Based on the CDR3 plus reference TRBV7-6 and TRBJ2-2, the full variable domain is GAGVSQSPRYKVTKRGQDVALRCDPISGHVSLYWYRQALGQGPEFLTYFNYEAQQDKSGLPNDRFSAERPEGSISTLTIQRTEQRDSAMYRCASSLESRGGTGELFFGEGSRLTVL.

V usage is TRBV4-3 and J usage is TRBJ2-7; 12 positions match TRBD2. This CDR3 comprises 16 residues. V shed 0 bases and J 3 bases; nucleotides not matched to a gene: 3. Germline assignment: CDR1 LGHNA and CDR2 YSLEER. The CDR3 nucleotides read TGCGCCAGCAGCCAAGAATCGACTAGCGGGGGCTACGAGCAGTACTTC. It encodes CASSQESTSGGYEQYF.

This chain connects TRBV28 to TRBJ2-2; 11 bases align to TRBD1. V shed 9 bases, J shed 6 bases, and the junction held 3 bases outside the gene matches. Germline CDR1 MDHEN, CDR2 SYDVKM. CDR3 length: 13 amino acids. The CDR3 protein is CASRGQGAGELFF. For the CDR3, the DNA is TGTGCCAGTAGGGGACAGGGGGCCGGGGAGCTGTTTTTT.

In its sample, this clone was seen a few times. The V gene is TRBV7-2, the J gene TRBJ2-2; TRBD1 is a possible D gene (6 bases). The V end lost 1 base, the J end lost 7 bases, and 16 bases lay between the germline ends. CDR3 length: 16 amino acids. In germline, CDR1 is SGHTA, CDR2 FQGNSA. As DNA, the CDR3 is TGTGCCAGCAGCTTAGGTCGCAGGGGCTGGAGCGGGGAGCTGTTTTTT. Its translation: CASSLGRRGWSGELFF.

The CDR3, as DNA: TGTGCCAGCAGCTCCCTCGGTCCGGGCTACACCTTC. It translates to CASSSLGPGYTF. The rearrangement uses TRBV7-2 and TRBJ1-2; no reliable D call. The germline V gene encodes CDR1 SGHTA and CDR2 FQGNSA. The CDR3 length is 12 residues. V was clipped by 4 bases and J by 8 bases, with 11 bases between them.

V usage is TRBV18 and J usage is TRBJ2-2; D ambiguous. With 0 bases removed from V and 1 base from J, the gap between germline ends came to 9 bases. The CDR3 loop spans 16 amino acids. CDR1 is KGHSH, CDR2 LQKENI, per germline. The CDR3 spells CASSPPLARNTGELFF. DNA for the CDR3: TGTGCCAGCTCACCACCGTTAGCAAGGAACACCGGGGAGCTGTTTTTT.

Only one count was recorded for this clone. V gene TRBV4-1 combines with J gene TRBJ2-1, with D perhaps TRBD2 (5 bases). V shed 5 bases and J shed 7 bases, with 12 bases lying between them. This CDR3 is 13 amino acids long. Germline CDR1 is MGHRA and CDR2 is YSYEKL. DNA for the CDR3: TGCGCCAGCAGCGAAGTGTCGGGAAATGAGCAGTTCTTC. It encodes CASSEVSGNEQFF.

This sequence joins TRBV28 and TRBJ2-1, with 8 bases matching TRBD2. The CDR3 sequence is 13 residues long. Germline CDR1 reads MDHEN; CDR2 reads SYDVKM. V was clipped by 6 bases and J by 6 bases; unmatched bases: 4. Here the CDR3 DNA reads TGTGCCAGCAGCGCGGGGGGCATCAATGAGCAGTTCTTC. Its protein product is CASSAGGINEQFF. Using reference TRBV28 and TRBJ2-1 for the parts outside the CDR3, the full variable domain is DVKVTQSSRYLVKRTGEKVFLECVQDMDHENMFWYRQDPGLGLRLIYFSYDVKMKEKGDIPEGYSVSREKKERFSLILESASTNQTSMYLCASSAGGINEQFFGPGTRLTVL.

The V call is TRBV12-5, the J call TRBJ2-7; D is possibly TRBD1 (6 bases). The CDR3 spans 14 residues. The V end lost 2 bases, the J end lost 6 bases, and 14 bases lay between the germline ends. CDR1 and CDR2 from the germline V gene are LGHNT and FRNRAP. The CDR3 region has the DNA TGTGCTAGTGGTTTGTCGTCAGGGGCGGGCGAGCAGTACTTC. Its translation is CASGLSSGAGEQYF.

The gene calls are TRBV9 and TRBJ2-3, with D possibly called TRBD1 or TRBD2 (5 bases each). Trimming pared 0 bases from V and 6 bases from J, leaving 14 bases between. The CDR3 contains 15 residues. Germline values: CDR1 SGDLS, CDR2 YYNGEE. The CDR3 is CASSVALRGADTQYF. The CDR3 nucleotides are TGTGCCAGCAGCGTAGCTTTGCGAGGGGCGGATACGCAGTATTTT. Supplemented by reference TRBV9 and TRBJ2-3, the full variable domain reads DSGVTQTPKHLITATGQRVTLRCSPRSGDLSVYWYQQSLDQGLQFLIQYYNGEERAKGNILERFSAQQFPDLHSELNLSSLELGDSALYFCASSVALRGADTQYFGPGTRLTVL.

This clone was counted once. The rearrangement links TRBV9 to TRBJ2-7; D remains ambiguous. Germline CDR1 reads SGDLS; CDR2 reads YYNGEE. The V and J ends lost 1 base and 4 bases respectively, with 12 bases between them. The CDR3 extends over 14 amino acids. For the CDR3, the DNA is TGTGCCAGCAGCGTACGACCGAGGAAATACGAGCAGTACTTC. It is translated as CASSVRPRKYEQYF.

The chain employs TRBV7-9 and TRBJ2-5, with D hard to call. The CDR3 is 12 residues long. With 2 bases removed from V and 4 bases from J, the gap between germline ends came to 5 bases. Germline V gene lookup returns CDR1 SEHNR and CDR2 FQNEAQ (reference sequence). The CDR3 reads CASSLIPETQYF. The CDR3 nucleotides read TGTGCCAGCAGCTTAATCCCAGAGACCCAGTACTTC. Looking up the rest from reference TRBV7-9 and TRBJ2-5 gives the full variable domain: DTGVSQNPRHKITKRGQNVTFRCDPISEHNRLYWYRQTLGQGPEFLTYFQNEAQLEKSRLLSDRFSAERPKGSFSTLEIQRTEQGDSAMYLCASSLIPETQYFGPGTRLLVL.